This is a list of T cell receptor beta chains from one sample in a study of shared clonotypes between healthy human individuals. The assay was immunoSEQ multiplex PCR, and TCRdb's table has in-frame clones only and misses some. The top ten clones hold approximately 12% of a sample with hundreds of thousands of clones, roughly three quarters of them seen once. The sample taken for sequencing was PBMCs. The receptors were gathered from a middle-aged woman in good health. Some clones in this sample may be carry-over from other donors' samples. Each CDR3 is given with its conserved first and last residue. The D gene is left open where the match is weak. For some rows the clone size is stated as once, few or many, or as a class when expanded; others skip it.

J gene	clone size	V gene	D gene	CDR3 protein	CDR3 DNA
TRBJ2-1	NA	TRBV11-2	TRBD1	CASSAGTGGEQFF	TGTGCCAGCAGCGCCGGGACAGGCGGTGAGCAGTTCTTC
TRBJ1-2	few	TRBV28	NA	CASYGGRDGYTF	TGTGCCAGCTACGGAGGGAGGGATGGCTACACCTTC
TRBJ2-7	NA	TRBV27	TRBD2	CASSLGLAGGYEQYF	TGTGCCAGCAGTTTGGGACTAGCGGGCGGCTACGAGCAGTACTTC
TRBJ2-7	NA	TRBV18	TRBD2	CASSPASGSYEQYF	TGTGCCAGCTCACCGGCTAGCGGCTCCTACGAGCAGTACTTC
TRBJ2-5	NA	TRBV2	NA	CASSKRQETQYF	TGTGCCAGCAGTAAGCGGCAAGAGACCCAGTACTTC
TRBJ2-4	NA	TRBV27	NA	CASGPGLKNIQYF	TGTGCCAGCGGCCCAGGGCTCAAAAACATTCAGTACTTC
TRBJ2-7	NA	TRBV5-5	NA	CASSSAGTGTYEQYF	TGTGCCAGCAGCTCAGCCGGGACGGGGACCTACGAGCAGTACTTC
TRBJ2-7	few	TRBV19	TRBD1	CASSIKSDRGEQYF	TGTGCCAGTAGTATAAAGTCGGACAGGGGCGAGCAGTACTTC
TRBJ1-2	NA	TRBV7-9	TRBD1	CASSPDGTGAVSYTF	TGTGCCAGCAGCCCGGATGGGACAGGGGCGGTTAGCTACACCTTC
TRBJ2-3	NA	TRBV5-4	TRBD2	CASSLGLAASTDTQYF	TGTGCCAGCAGCTTGGGACTAGCGGCTAGCACAGATACGCAGTATTTT
TRBJ1-1	few	TRBV5-1	NA	CASRSIEGYTEAFF	TGCGCCAGCAGAAGCATTGAGGGCTACACTGAAGCTTTCTTT
TRBJ1-3	few	TRBV29-1	NA	CSVEPESGNTIYF	TGCAGCGTTGAGCCAGAGTCTGGAAACACCATATATTTT
TRBJ1-2	few	TRBV7-2	TRBD1	CASSTNRGGWIGAYGYTF	TGTGCCAGCAGCACCAACAGGGGTGGGTGGATCGGCGCCTATGGCTACACCTTC
TRBJ2-5	NA	TRBV29-1	NA	CSVGPGPQETQYF	TGCAGCGTTGGCCCGGGACCACAAGAGACCCAGTACTTC
TRBJ2-1	NA	TRBV29-1	NA	CSVEQGYNEQFF	TGCAGCGTTGAACAGGGGTATAATGAGCAGTTCTTC
TRBJ1-1	NA	TRBV28	NA	CASSLYQGNTEAFF	TGTGCCAGCAGTTTATATCAGGGGAACACTGAAGCTTTCTTT
TRBJ1-2	NA	TRBV12-5	NA	CASGLLGYGYTF	TGTGCTAGTGGTTTGTTAGGCTATGGCTACACCTTC
TRBJ2-2	NA	TRBV4-1	NA	CASSQVRAGELFF	TGCGCCAGCAGCCAAGTCAGGGCCGGGGAGCTGTTTTTT
TRBJ2-2	NA	TRBV5-1	TRBD2	CASSRLTSPRPGELFF	TGCGCCAGCAGCCGTCTGACTAGCCCCAGGCCCGGGGAGCTGTTTTTT
TRBJ2-7	few	TRBV5-4	NA	CASSLGGTYEQYF	TGTGCCAGCAGCTTGGGGGGAACCTACGAGCAGTACTTC
TRBJ2-1	NA	TRBV4-3	TRBD1	CASSQRTGFEYNEQFF	TGCGCCAGCAGCCAACGGACAGGGTTTGAGTACAATGAGCAGTTCTTC
TRBJ1-3	NA	TRBV18	TRBD1	CASPDRGRYGNTIHF	TGTGCCAGCCCAGACAGGGGGCGGTATGGAAACACCATACATTTT
TRBJ2-5	NA	TRBV15	TRBD2	CATSLGPASGRGWETQYF	TGTGCCACCAGCCTTGGTCCGGCTAGCGGGAGAGGTTGGGAGACCCAGTACTTC
TRBJ1-5	NA	TRBV10-3	NA	CAISDSTGNSNQPQHF	TGTGCCATCAGTGACTCCACAGGGAATAGCAATCAGCCCCAGCATTTT